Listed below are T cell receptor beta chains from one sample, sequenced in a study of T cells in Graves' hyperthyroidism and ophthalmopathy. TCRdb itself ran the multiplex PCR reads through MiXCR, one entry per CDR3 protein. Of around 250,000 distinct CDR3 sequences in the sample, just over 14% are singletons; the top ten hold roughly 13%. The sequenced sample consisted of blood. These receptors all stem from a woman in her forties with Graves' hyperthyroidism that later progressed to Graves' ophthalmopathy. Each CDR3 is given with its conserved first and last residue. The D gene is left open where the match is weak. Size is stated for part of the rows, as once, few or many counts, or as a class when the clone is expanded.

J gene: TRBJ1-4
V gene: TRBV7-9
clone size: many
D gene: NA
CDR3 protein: CASSLVGGLGEKLFF
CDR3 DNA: TGTGCCAGCAGCTTAGTGGGGGGTCTTGGTGAAAAACTGTTTTTT

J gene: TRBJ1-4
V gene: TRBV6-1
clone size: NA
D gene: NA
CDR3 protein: CASSPRNEKLFF
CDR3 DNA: TGTGCCAGCAGCCCCAGGAATGAAAAACTGTTTTTT

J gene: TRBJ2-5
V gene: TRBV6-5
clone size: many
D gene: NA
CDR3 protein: CASSYDSISQGTQYF
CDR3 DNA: TGTGCCAGCAGTTACGACAGTATATCTCAGGGGACCCAGTACTTC

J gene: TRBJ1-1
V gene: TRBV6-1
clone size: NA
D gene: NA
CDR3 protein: CAHHPGAEAFF
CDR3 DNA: TGTGCCCACCACCCGGGAGCTGAAGCTTTCTTT

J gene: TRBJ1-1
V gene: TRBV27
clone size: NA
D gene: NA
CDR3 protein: CASGTVYRAGRNTEAFF
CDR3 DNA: TGTGCCAGCGGAACAGTTTATAGGGCAGGGCGAAACACTGAAGCTTTCTTT

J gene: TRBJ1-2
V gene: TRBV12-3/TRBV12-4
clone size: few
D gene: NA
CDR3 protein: CASSTRQRRGYTF
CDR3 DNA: TGTGCCAGCAGTACACGACAGCGTCGGGGCTACACCTTC

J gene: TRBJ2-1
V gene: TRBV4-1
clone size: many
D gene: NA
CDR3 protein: CASSLGSSNEQFF
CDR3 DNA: TGCGCCAGCAGCCTAGGGAGTTCGAATGAGCAGTTCTTC

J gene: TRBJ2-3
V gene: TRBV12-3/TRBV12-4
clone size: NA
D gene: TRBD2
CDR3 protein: CASSHGQLAGADTQYF
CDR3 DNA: TGTGCCAGCAGTCATGGTCAACTAGCGGGAGCCGATACGCAGTATTTT

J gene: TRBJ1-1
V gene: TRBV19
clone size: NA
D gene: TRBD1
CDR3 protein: CASSMSGQGDFAEAFF
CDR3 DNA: TGTGCCAGTAGTATGTCGGGACAGGGAGATTTCGCTGAAGCTTTCTTT

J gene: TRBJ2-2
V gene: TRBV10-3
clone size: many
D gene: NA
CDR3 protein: CAATGTGELFF
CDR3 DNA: TGTGCCGCCACCGGGACCGGGGAGCTGTTTTTT

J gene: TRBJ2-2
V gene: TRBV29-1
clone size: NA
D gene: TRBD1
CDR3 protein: CSVIGTANTGKLFF
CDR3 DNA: TGCAGCGTCATCGGGACAGCGAACACCGGGAAGCTGTTTTTT

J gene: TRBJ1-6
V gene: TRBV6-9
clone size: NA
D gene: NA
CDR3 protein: CASSSRESSPLHF
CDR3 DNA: TGTGCCAGCAGTTCAAGGGAGAGTTCACCCCTCCACTTT

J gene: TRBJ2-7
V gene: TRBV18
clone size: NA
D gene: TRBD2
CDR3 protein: CASSPGLAESEQYF
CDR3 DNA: TGTGCCAGCTCACCGGGACTAGCGGAATCCGAGCAGTACTTC

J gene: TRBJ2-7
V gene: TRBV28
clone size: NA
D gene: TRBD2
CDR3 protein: CASGQGLAQTYEQYF
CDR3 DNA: TGTGCCAGCGGTCAGGGACTAGCGCAAACCTACGAGCAGTACTTC